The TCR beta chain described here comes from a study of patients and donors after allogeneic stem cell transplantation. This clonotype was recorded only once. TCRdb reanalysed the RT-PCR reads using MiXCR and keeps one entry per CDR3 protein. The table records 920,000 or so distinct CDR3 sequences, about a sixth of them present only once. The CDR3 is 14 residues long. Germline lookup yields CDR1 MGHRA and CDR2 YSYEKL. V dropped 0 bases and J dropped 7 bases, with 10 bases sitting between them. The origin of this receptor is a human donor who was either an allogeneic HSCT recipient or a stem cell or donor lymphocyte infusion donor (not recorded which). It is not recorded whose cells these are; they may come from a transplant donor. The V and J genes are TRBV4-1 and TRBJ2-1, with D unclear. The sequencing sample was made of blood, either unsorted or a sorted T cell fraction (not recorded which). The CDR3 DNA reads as TGCGCCAGCAGCCAAGATCGGCGCGGTAATGAGCAGTTCTTC. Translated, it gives CASSQDRRGNEQFF.